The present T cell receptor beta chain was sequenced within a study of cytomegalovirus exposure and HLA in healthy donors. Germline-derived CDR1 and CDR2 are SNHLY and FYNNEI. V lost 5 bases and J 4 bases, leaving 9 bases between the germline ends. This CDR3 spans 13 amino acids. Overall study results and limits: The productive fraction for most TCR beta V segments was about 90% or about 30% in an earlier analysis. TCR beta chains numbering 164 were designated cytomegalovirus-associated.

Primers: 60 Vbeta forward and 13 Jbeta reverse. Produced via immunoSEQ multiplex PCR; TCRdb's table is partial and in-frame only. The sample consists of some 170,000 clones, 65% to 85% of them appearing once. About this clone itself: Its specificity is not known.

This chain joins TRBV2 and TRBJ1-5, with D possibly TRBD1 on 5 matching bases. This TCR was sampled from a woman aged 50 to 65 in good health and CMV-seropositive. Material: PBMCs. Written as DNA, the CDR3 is TGTGCCAGCAGTCGGGACTATAATCAGCCCCAGCATTTT. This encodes CASSRDYNQPQHF. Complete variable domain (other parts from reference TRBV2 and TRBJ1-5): EPEVTQTPSHQVTQMGQEVILRCVPISNHLYFYWYRQILGQKVEFLVSFYNNEISEKSEIFDDQFSVERPDGSNFTLKIRSTKLEDSAMYFCASSRDYNQPQHFGDGTRLSIL.